This is a list of T cell receptor beta chains from one sample in a study of blood T cell repertoires in COVID-19. Method: immunoSEQ multiplex PCR; TCRdb's copy keeps in-frame clones and lacks some. The sample has roughly 30,000 clones; 85% to 90% are singletons. Sample: peripheral blood. Source of these receptors: a human donor in a cohort sampled during active COVID-19. Each CDR3 is given with its conserved first and last residue. A D gene is named only where the DNA matches it firmly. Clone size is stated in some rows and not others, as once, few, many or a class when expanded.

TRBJ1-6 | . | TRBV11-2 | . | TGTGCCAGCAGCTTAGCCCCATGGGGGGACTCACCCCTCCACTTT | CASSLAPWGDSPLHF
TRBJ2-3 | . | TRBV9 | . | TGTGCCAGCAGCGTAGAGGGGGGGACTAGCACAGATACGCAGTATTTT | CASSVEGGTSTDTQYF
TRBJ1-1 | TRBD1 | TRBV6-5 | . | TGTGCCAGCAGCGGGACAGGGAAGATTCGGGCTTTCTTT | CASSGTGKIRAFF
TRBJ2-3 | . | TRBV4-1 | . | TGCGCCAGCAGTCATTTTACAGATACGCAGTATTTT | CASSHFTDTQYF
TRBJ2-3 | . | TRBV7-6 | . | TGTGCCAGCAGCTTAGGTTCAATGAGCACAGATACGCAGTATTTT | CASSLGSMSTDTQYF
TRBJ2-7 | TRBD1 | TRBV7-2 | . | TGTGCCAGCAGCGACCGACAGGGTCGAAACCCCTACGAGCAGTACTTC | CASSDRQGRNPYEQYF
TRBJ2-7 | TRBD2 | TRBV2 | . | TGTGCCAGCAGCTACCGACTAGCTGATGGCTACGAGCAGTACTTC | CASSYRLADGYEQYF
TRBJ2-1 | TRBD2 | TRBV11-2 | . | TGTGCCAGCAGCTTAAGGCGGGGGGCTGGGGGTGAGCAGTTCTTC | CASSLRRGAGGEQFF
TRBJ2-3 | TRBD2 | TRBV10-3 | . | TGTGCCATCAGTGAGGCCCAACCGGGACTAGCGGGGGGCCCCGACGATACGCAGTATTTT | CAISEAQPGLAGGPDDTQYF
TRBJ1-1 | . | TRBV7-9 | . | TGTGCCAGCAGCGCGGGGGTTGTTGAAGCTTTCTTT | CASSAGVVEAFF
TRBJ2-7 | . | TRBV24-1 | . | TGTGCCACCAGTGATTTTTTCAGGCAACAGTACGAGCAGTACTTC | CATSDFFRQQYEQYF
TRBJ1-2 | . | TRBV4-2 | . | TGTGCCAGCAGCCAAGAAGGCGGGGGGCCCTCTCACTATGGCTACACCTTC | CASSQEGGGPSHYGYTF
TRBJ2-5 | . | TRBV7-2 | . | TGTGCCAGCAGCTCCGGCCCCGGGGTAATGGAGACCCAGTACTTC | CASSSGPGVMETQYF
TRBJ1-1 | . | TRBV5-1 | . | TGCGCCAGCAGCAGGCCCGGGACGGCGGGGACTGAAGCTTTCTTT | CASSRPGTAGTEAFF
TRBJ1-4 | . | TRBV18 | . | TGTGCCAGCTCACCATCAGGGGTGGCTAATGAAAAACTGTTTTTT | CASSPSGVANEKLFF
TRBJ1-4 | . | TRBV5-4 | . | TGTGCCAGCAGCCAGGCCCAGGGTGAAAAACTGTTTTTT | CASSQAQGEKLFF
TRBJ2-1 | . | TRBV7-3 | few | TGTGCCAGCAGCTACCGTGGGGGCGGGGGCTCGGGTTATGACGAGCAGTTCTTC | CASSYRGGGGSGYDEQFF
TRBJ2-4 | TRBD1 | TRBV19 | . | TGTGCCAGTAGTCTACCGGGGACAGCCCGCAAAAACATTCAGTACTTC | CASSLPGTARKNIQYF
TRBJ2-5 | TRBD2 | TRBV27 | . | TGTGCCAGCAGTCCGCGGGAGTTAGGGGAGACCCAGTACTTC | CASSPRELGETQYF
TRBJ2-3 | TRBD2 | TRBV4-2 | once | TGTGCCAGCAGCCAAGTAGCGGGGGAAACAGATACGCAGTATTTT | CASSQVAGETDTQYF
TRBJ2-1 | . | TRBV11-2 | . | TGTGCCAGCAGCTTAGGGGAGCATGAGCAGTTCTTC | CASSLGEHEQFF
TRBJ1-6 | . | TRBV19 | . | TGTGCCAGTAGAAAGACAGATTCGAAAAGCTCCTATAATTCACCCCTCCACTTT | CASRKTDSKSSYNSPLHF
TRBJ2-1 | . | TRBV25-1 | . | TGTGCCAGCAGTGAAGGCTGGGGGGGGGCGAACAATGAGCAGTTCTTC | CASSEGWGGANNEQFF
TRBJ1-1 | . | TRBV7-9 | . | TGTGCCAGCAGCTCAGGGCCTGAAGCTTTCTTT | CASSSGPEAFF
TRBJ2-5 | TRBD2 | TRBV5-1 | . | TGCGCCAGCAGCTCGGGTTTTCTAGCGGGGAGGGAGACCCAGTACTTC | CASSSGFLAGRETQYF
TRBJ2-7 | TRBD2 | TRBV10-3 | . | TGTGCCATCAGTGGCGGGGGGTCCTCCTACGAGCAGTACTTC | CAISGGGSSYEQYF
TRBJ2-1 | TRBD2 | TRBV9 | . | TGTGCCAGACCGGGGGGGCCCCTAATCTCGAATGAGCAGTTCTTC | CARPGGPLISNEQFF
TRBJ1-2 | TRBD1 | TRBV5-1 | . | TGCGCCAGCAGCTTGGGGACAGGGGGCCGAGGCTATGGCTACACCTTC | CASSLGTGGRGYGYTF
TRBJ2-3 | . | TRBV4-3 | . | TGCGCCAGCAGCCGCGTGGGGGCGGGTACAGATACGCAGTATTTT | CASSRVGAGTDTQYF
TRBJ2-1 | . | TRBV5-6 | . | TGTGCCAGCAGCCTGACCAGACTCTACAATGAGCAGTTCTTC | CASSLTRLYNEQFF
TRBJ2-3 | TRBD2 | TRBV5-3 | . | TGTGCCAGAAGCCGTCGGGGGAGCGGGGGGTCAAGCACAGATACGCAGTATTTT | CARSRRGSGGSSTDTQYF
TRBJ2-1 | . | TRBV6-2/TRBV6-3 | . | TGTGCCAGCAGTTACTCGGCGGGAAACTCCTACAATGAGCAGTTCTTC | CASSYSAGNSYNEQFF
TRBJ2-3 | TRBD1 | TRBV9 | . | TGTGCCAGCAGCGTTCCCATGGGACAGGGGGCGCTTAATACGCAGTATTTT | CASSVPMGQGALNTQYF
TRBJ2-3 | TRBD2 | TRBV5-1 | . | TGCGCCAGCAGCTTCTCGGGACTAGTCCCAGATACGCAGTATTTT | CASSFSGLVPDTQYF
TRBJ2-7 | . | TRBV14 | . | TGTGCCAGCAGCCAAGAGGCGGGTTCCTACGAGCAGTACTTC | CASSQEAGSYEQYF
TRBJ1-3 | . | TRBV4-1 | . | TGCGCCAGCAGCCTCCTCCCGGCCAGGGTTGGAAACACCATATATTTT | CASSLLPARVGNTIYF
TRBJ1-5 | . | TRBV2 | . | TGTGCCAGCAGCAGGACAGATGGTCAGCCCCAGCATTTT | CASSRTDGQPQHF
TRBJ2-7 | . | TRBV21-1 | . | TGTGCCAGCAGCAAATACCACAGGGGTGCCTACGAGCAGTACTTC | CASSKYHRGAYEQYF
TRBJ2-6 | . | TRBV6-5 | . | TGTGCCAGCAGCTCCCGGCGGTCTGGGGCCAACGTCCTGACTTTC | CASSSRRSGANVLTF
TRBJ2-7 | . | TRBV15 | . | TGTGCCACCAGCAGAGATACAGGAGGGGCCTACGAGCAGTACTTC | CATSRDTGGAYEQYF
TRBJ2-7 | TRBD1 | TRBV6-6 | . | TGTGCCAGCAGGGGGGACAGAACCTACGAGCAGTACTTC | CASRGDRTYEQYF
TRBJ1-4 | . | TRBV7-6 | . | TGTGCCAGCAGCTTAGCGGGCAGATCTAATGAAAAACTGTTTTTT | CASSLAGRSNEKLFF
TRBJ1-3 | . | TRBV30 | . | TGTGCCTGGAGAGGGGCGCGGTCTGGAAACACCATATATTTT | CAWRGARSGNTIYF
TRBJ2-7 | . | TRBV9 | . | TGTGCCAGCAGCGTAGGGTTGGACACCGACTACGAGCAGTACTTC | CASSVGLDTDYEQYF
TRBJ1-3 | TRBD1 | TRBV29-1 | . | TGCAGCGTTGCCACAGGGGCTAGCTCTGGAAACACCATATATTTT | CSVATGASSGNTIYF
TRBJ2-3 | TRBD1 | TRBV27 | . | TGTGCCTGTGGGGACAGGGCACACACAGATACGCAGTATTTT | CACGDRAHTDTQYF
TRBJ1-1 | . | TRBV12-1 | . | TGTGCCAGCAGCCCTACCCCGACAGGGACTCCCACTGAAGCTTTCTTT | CASSPTPTGTPTEAFF
TRBJ1-6 | TRBD1 | TRBV6-5 | . | TGTGCCAGCAGTTACTCAGGGACAGGGGATTCACCCCTCCACTTT | CASSYSGTGDSPLHF
TRBJ2-3 | TRBD2 | TRBV11-2 | . | TGTGCCAGCAGCAACCCTTTAGCGGGGGGGATAGATACGCAGTATTTT | CASSNPLAGGIDTQYF
TRBJ2-7 | . | TRBV9 | . | TGTGCCAGCAGTACCAGCCCAGGGTACGAGCAGTACTTC | CASSTSPGYEQYF
TRBJ2-1 | TRBD2 | TRBV27 | medium-sized | TGTGCCAGCAGTTTACCGCTAGGCGGGGGGAACAATGAGCAGTTCTTC | CASSLPLGGGNNEQFF
TRBJ2-7 | . | TRBV6-2/TRBV6-3 | . | TGTGCCAGCAGTTATGGCCTGAAAGCCTACGAGCAGTACTTC | CASSYGLKAYEQYF
TRBJ2-1 | TRBD2 | TRBV6-8 | . | TGTGCCACCGGGACTAGCGGGGACAATGAGCAGTTCTTC | CATGTSGDNEQFF
TRBJ2-1 | TRBD2 | TRBV30 | once | TGTGCCTGGGCCGGGACTAGGGATAGGAATGAGCAGTTCTTC | CAWAGTRDRNEQFF
TRBJ1-4 | TRBD1 | TRBV4-2 | medium-sized | TGTGCCAGCAGCCAAGATAGGGGGACAGGTAATGAAAAACTGTTTTTT | CASSQDRGTGNEKLFF